Given below is one T cell receptor beta chain in context. It is likely a read error, because the conserved phenylalanine at the end of the CDR3 is missing. The data were taken from a study of tumor-infiltrating lymphocytes in primary liver carcinoma. Bulk tissue was left unsorted, and RNA and DNA were co-extracted from about 19-30 mg of it. Starting from around 510 ng of total RNA, TCR beta cDNA was produced with a primer in the constant region. ARM-PCR, slightly modified, supplied the TCR beta libraries through three nested multiplex PCR rounds. A C-beta reverse primer and TRBV1-TRBV30 forward primers served in each of the first two PCR rounds, at about 10 cycles apiece. Each CDR3 protein gets one entry after TCRdb re-called the multiplex PCR reads with MiXCR. The sample lists 90,000 to 150,000 distinct CDR3 sequences, 65% to 75% seen once, with 8% to 9% in the top ten. The CDR3 covers 15 residues. Germline CDR1 is MGHRA and CDR2 is YSYEKL. V lost 5 bases to trimming and J lost 6 bases; unmatched junction nucleotides: 11.

The clonotype was recovered from a woman aged 60 to 75 with primary liver carcinoma and hepatitis B virus infection. Source material: tumor-adjacent normal liver tissue. The chain is built from TRBV4-1 and TRBJ2-3, with 7 bases fitting TRBD2. The DNA for the CDR3 is TGCGCCAGCAGCTCGGGACCAGCGGGGACCGATACGCAGTATCTT. The encoded protein is CASSSGPAGTDTQYL.